Given below is one T cell receptor (beta chain) in context. The record originates from a study of identical twins. Unmatched junction bases numbered 1, after V lost 0 bases and J lost 4 bases. In germline, CDR1 is GTSNPN, CDR2 SVGIG (reference sequence). The CDR3 runs 15 residues. Via MiXCR, TCRdb re-called the 5' RACE reads, giving one row per CDR3 protein. This table has approximately 620,000 distinct CDR3 sequences, roughly 8% appearing once. This sample was also put to use in a study of yellow fever vaccine responses in identical twins.

The specimen was PBMCs. This chain joins TRBV30 and TRBJ2-5, with 14 nucleotides matching TRBD2. This TCR was sampled from a young woman in good health. CDR3 in amino acids: CAWSVGLAGGETQYF. CDR3 in DNA: TGTGCCTGGAGTGTAGGACTAGCGGGAGGAGAGACCCAGTACTTC.